The present T cell receptor (beta chain) was sequenced within a study of T cell clonality in common variable immunodeficiency. Overall study findings and caveats: Compared with healthy controls, CVID subjects showed increased TCRbeta clonality, mostly in about a third.

CVID and control samples used equivalent genomic DNA input. Measured with immunoSEQ multiplex PCR; TCRdb has only the in-frame clones, and not every one. In total the sample includes some 43,000 clones, none of them seen once. In this sample, this clone turned up many times. As yet, its antigen is unknown. The CDR3 end falls 3 residues outside the read, so it is completed with the germline J gene. Per the germline V gene, CDR1 is ENHRY and CDR2 is SYGVKD. V was clipped by 8 bases and J by 2 bases, with 12 bases between them. The CDR3 runs 13 residues. This sequence was found in a person between 18 and 75 years old in good health. Sequenced: peripheral blood mononuclear cells. J is TRBJ1-2 and V is TRBV10-3; D is possibly TRBD1 (6 bases). CDR3 sequence reads: CAISKDSNYGYTF. Incomplete CDR3 DNA: TGTGCCATCTCAAAGGACAGCAACTATGGC.